The sequence of this T cell receptor (beta chain) was determined in a study of Ad26.COV2.S vaccination and SARS-CoV-2 variants. General study points: Total T cell responses may have been underestimated by the TCR breadth and depth analyses. Reported findings describe substantial breadth in spike-specific CD8+ and CD4+ T cell responses following vaccination. Comparability of non-spike TCR breadth was observed across vaccine and placebo recipients.

Of note for this clone: Antigen unknown.

This CDR3 spans 11 amino acids. Germline-derived CDR1 and CDR2 are KGHSH and LQKENI. The V end was cut by 6 bases, the J end by 8 bases, with 8 bases between. Treatment denoted: around 19 received Ad26.COV2.S at low or high dose, single or two shots; 5 received placebo; per-sample allocation not given. Material that was analyzed had been drawn on day 63 after the first vaccine or placebo injection. Assay: immunoSEQ multiplex PCR; the TCRdb copy retains only in-frame clones and omits some. This sample yields some 300,000 clones, of which roughly 80% are seen a single time; 2% to 2.5% belongs to the top ten.

The chain combines TRBV18 with TRBJ2-1; no reliable D call. Specimen: peripheral blood, collected in a trial of Ad26.COV2.S vaccine versus placebo. This clonotype originated in a person between 18 and 65 years old who received the Ad26.COV2.S COVID-19 vaccine or a placebo. CDR3 bases: TGTGCCAGCTCCTATAAGGATGAGCAGTTCTTC. It codes for CASSYKDEQFF.